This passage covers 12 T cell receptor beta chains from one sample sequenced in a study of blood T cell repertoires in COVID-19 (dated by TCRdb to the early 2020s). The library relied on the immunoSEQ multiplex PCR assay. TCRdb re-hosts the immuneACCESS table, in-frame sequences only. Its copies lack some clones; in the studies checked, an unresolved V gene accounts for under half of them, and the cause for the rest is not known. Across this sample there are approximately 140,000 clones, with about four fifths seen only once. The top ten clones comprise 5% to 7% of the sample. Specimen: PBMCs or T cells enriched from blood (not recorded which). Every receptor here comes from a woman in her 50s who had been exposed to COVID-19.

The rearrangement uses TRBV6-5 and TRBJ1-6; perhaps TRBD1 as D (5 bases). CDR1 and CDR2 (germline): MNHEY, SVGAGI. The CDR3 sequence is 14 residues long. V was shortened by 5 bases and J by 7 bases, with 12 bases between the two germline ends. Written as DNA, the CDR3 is TGTGCCAGCAGTCTTGACAGTGAGAATTCACCCCTCCACTTT. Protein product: CASSLDSENSPLHF.

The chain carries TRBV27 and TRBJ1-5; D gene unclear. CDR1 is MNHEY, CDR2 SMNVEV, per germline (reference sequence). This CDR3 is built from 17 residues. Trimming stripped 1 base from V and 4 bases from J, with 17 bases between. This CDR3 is CASSLYRGGMGNQPQHF. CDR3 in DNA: TGTGCCAGCAGTTTATATCGGGGAGGGATGGGGAATCAGCCCCAGCATTTT.

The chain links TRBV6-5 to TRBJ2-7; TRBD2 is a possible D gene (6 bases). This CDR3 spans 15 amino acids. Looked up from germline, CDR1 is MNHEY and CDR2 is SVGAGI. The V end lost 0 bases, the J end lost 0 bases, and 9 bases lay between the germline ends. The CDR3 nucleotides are TGTGCCAGCAGTTACTCAGGAGGGAGCTCCTACGAGCAGTACTTC. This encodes CASSYSGGSSYEQYF.

The CDR3 DNA reads as TGTGCCAGCAGCCCTACAGGCGCCTTCTCGACCTACGAGCAGTACTTC. Its translation: CASSPTGAFSTYEQYF. The chain recombines TRBV5-6 with TRBJ2-7; D may be TRBD1 (5 bases). This CDR3 has 16 amino acids. Trimming took 4 bases from V and 2 from J, leaving 19 bases between them. CDR1 is SGHDT and CDR2 is YYEEEE in the germline V gene.

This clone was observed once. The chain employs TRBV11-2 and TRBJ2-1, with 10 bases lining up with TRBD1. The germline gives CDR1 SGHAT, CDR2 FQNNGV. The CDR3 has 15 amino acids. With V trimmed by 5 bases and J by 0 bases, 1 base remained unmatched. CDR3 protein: CASSRDRGSYNEQFF. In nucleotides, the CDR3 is TGTGCCAGCAGCAGGGACAGGGGCTCCTACAATGAGCAGTTCTTC.

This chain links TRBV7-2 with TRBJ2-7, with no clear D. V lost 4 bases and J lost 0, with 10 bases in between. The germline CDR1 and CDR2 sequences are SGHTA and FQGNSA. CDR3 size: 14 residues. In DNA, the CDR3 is TGTGCCAGCAGCTCCCTTATTTCCTCCTACGAGCAGTACTTC. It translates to CASSSLISSYEQYF. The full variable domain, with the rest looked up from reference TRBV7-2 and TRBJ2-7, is GAGVSQSPSNKVTEKGKDVELRCDPISGHTALYWYRQSLGQGLEFLIYFQGNSAPDKSGLPSDRFSAERTGGSVSTLTIQRTQQEDSAVYLCASSSLISSYEQYFGPGTRLTVT.

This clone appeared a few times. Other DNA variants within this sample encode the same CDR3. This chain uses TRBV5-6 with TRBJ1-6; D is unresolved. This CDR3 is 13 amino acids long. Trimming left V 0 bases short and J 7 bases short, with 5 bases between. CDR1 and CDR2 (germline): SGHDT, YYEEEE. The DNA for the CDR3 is TGTGCCAGCAGCTTGGAACAAAATTCACCCCTCCACTTT. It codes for CASSLEQNSPLHF.

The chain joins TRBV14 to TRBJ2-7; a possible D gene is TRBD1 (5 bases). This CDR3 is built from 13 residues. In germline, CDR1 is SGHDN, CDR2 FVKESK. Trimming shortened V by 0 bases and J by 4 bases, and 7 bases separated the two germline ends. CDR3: CASSQEGDYEQYF. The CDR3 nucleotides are TGTGCCAGCAGCCAAGAAGGGGATTACGAGCAGTACTTC.

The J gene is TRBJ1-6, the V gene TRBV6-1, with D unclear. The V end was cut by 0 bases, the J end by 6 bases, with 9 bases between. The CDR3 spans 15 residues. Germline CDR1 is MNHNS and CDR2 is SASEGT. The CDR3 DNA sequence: TGTGCCAGCAGTGAAGCGCGGCCTTCTAATTCACCCCTCCACTTT. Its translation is CASSEARPSNSPLHF.

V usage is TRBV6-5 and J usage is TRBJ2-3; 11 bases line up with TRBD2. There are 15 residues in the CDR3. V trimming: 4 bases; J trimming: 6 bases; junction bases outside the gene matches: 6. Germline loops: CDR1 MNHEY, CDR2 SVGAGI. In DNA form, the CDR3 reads TGTGCCAGCAGTTTTTTAGCGGGAGGGTGGGATACGCAGTATTTT. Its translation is CASSFLAGGWDTQYF.

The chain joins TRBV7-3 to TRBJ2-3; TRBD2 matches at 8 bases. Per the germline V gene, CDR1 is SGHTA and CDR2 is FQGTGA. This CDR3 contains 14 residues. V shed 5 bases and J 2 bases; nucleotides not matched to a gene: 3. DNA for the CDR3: TGTGCCAGCAGCCTCGGACTAGCCACAGATACGCAGTATTTT. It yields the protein CASSLGLATDTQYF. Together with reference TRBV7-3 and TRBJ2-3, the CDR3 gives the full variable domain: GAGVSQTPSNKVTEKGKYVELRCDPISGHTALYWYRQSLGQGPEFLIYFQGTGAADDSGLPNDRFFAVRPEGSVSTLKIQRTERGDSAVYLCASSLGLATDTQYFGPGTRLTVL.

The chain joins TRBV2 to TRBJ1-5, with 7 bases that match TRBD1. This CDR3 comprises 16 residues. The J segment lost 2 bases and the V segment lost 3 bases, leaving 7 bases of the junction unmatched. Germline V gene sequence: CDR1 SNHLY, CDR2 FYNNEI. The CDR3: CASSDIQGKRNQPQHF. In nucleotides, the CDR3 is TGTGCCAGCAGTGATATACAGGGGAAACGCAATCAGCCCCAGCATTTT.